These 11 T cell receptor beta chains were all obtained from the same sample, sequenced in a study of blood T cell repertoires in COVID-19 (dated by TCRdb to about 2020). Preparation of the library involved the immunoSEQ multiplex PCR assay. Drawn from immuneACCESS, this table holds only the in-frame rearrangements with V and J called that TCRdb kept. Clones are partly lost; checked studies trace under half to an unresolved V gene and leave the rest unexplained. Counted in this sample were some 320,000 clones; approximately 90% of them appeared once. Roughly 6.9% of the sample is taken by the ten largest. Sequenced: peripheral blood. The receptors come from a woman in her twenties or thirties who had recovered from COVID-19.

The chain combines TRBV5-1 with TRBJ2-3, with D perhaps matching TRBD1 (6 bases). The CDR3 covers 15 residues. The germline V and J ends were trimmed by 3 bases and 2 bases, with 13 bases remaining between them. Germline V gene lookup returns CDR1 SGHRS and CDR2 YFSETQ. The chain's CDR3 is CASSSMDRTTDTQYF. In nucleotides, the CDR3 is TGCGCCAGCAGCTCTATGGACAGAACCACAGATACGCAGTATTTT.

The chain couples TRBV14 to TRBJ1-2; 9 nucleotides align to TRBD1. This CDR3 has 16 amino acids. The J segment lost 2 bases and the V segment lost 3 bases, leaving 7 bases of the junction unmatched. Germline CDR1 and CDR2: SGHDN and FVKESK. The CDR3 protein is CASSHLPGQGNYGYTF. The DNA for the CDR3 is TGTGCCAGCAGCCACCTGCCGGGACAGGGCAACTATGGCTACACCTTC.

CDR3 residues: CASTLKAGAYEQYF. DNA of the CDR3: TGTGCCAGCACCTTGAAGGCGGGGGCCTACGAGCAGTACTTC. This chain uses TRBV28 with TRBJ2-7; 7 bases fit TRBD2. The V and J ends lost 7 bases and 2 bases, in that order; junction bases with no gene match: 8. This CDR3 spans 14 amino acids. Germline values: CDR1 MDHEN, CDR2 SYDVKM.

The V gene is TRBV7-2, the J gene TRBJ1-2; D perhaps matches TRBD1 (5 bases). This CDR3 contains 16 residues. Germline lookup yields CDR1 SGHTA and CDR2 FQGNSA. The V and J ends lost 4 bases and 8 bases respectively, with 23 bases between them. The CDR3: CASSSLNGRGMMGYTF. CDR3 DNA: TGTGCCAGCAGCTCTCTAAACGGTAGGGGAATGATGGGCTACACCTTC.

The CDR3: CARSQRTVSNQPQHF. CDR3 nucleotides: TGTGCCAGATCCCAGCGGACAGTTAGCAATCAGCCCCAGCATTTT. V is TRBV19 and J is TRBJ1-5, with a possible D match to TRBD1 (6 bases). Between the trimmed V and J ends, which lost 9 bases and 0 bases, there was a span of 15 bases. The CDR3 sequence is 15 residues long. The germline CDR1 and CDR2 sequences are LNHDA and SQIVND (reference sequence).

This clone was detected a few times. The chain carries TRBV9 and TRBJ2-1, with D unclear. Between the trimmed V and J ends, which lost 0 bases and 4 bases, there was a span of 11 bases. Germline CDR1 is SGDLS and CDR2 is YYNGEE. This CDR3 is built from 15 residues. This chain's CDR3 is CASSVASAAYNEQFF. DNA of the CDR3: TGTGCCAGCAGCGTAGCCTCCGCGGCTTACAATGAGCAGTTCTTC.

This clone was seen a few times. This chain joins TRBV24-1 and TRBJ2-5, with a weak D call TRBD2 (6 bases). This CDR3 is built from 15 residues. V lost 3 bases and J 7 bases, leaving 17 bases between the germline ends. Germline CDR1 and CDR2: KGHDR and SFDVKD. The CDR3 DNA reads TGTGCCACCAGTGATCGGGGGAAATCTTTTGGGACCCAGTACTTC. Encoded protein: CATSDRGKSFGTQYF.

CDR3 coding DNA: TGTGCCTGGAAGGTTTTGGGGGGACGCACAGATACGCAGTATTTT. It yields the protein CAWKVLGGRTDTQYF. The rearrangement uses TRBV30 and TRBJ2-3; maybe TRBD2 (6 bases). The V end was cut by 4 bases, the J end by 1 base, with 15 bases between. This CDR3 has 15 residues. CDR1 and CDR2 from the germline V gene are GTSNPN and SVGIG (reference sequence).

The V call is TRBV7-8, the J call TRBJ1-1; the match to TRBD1 covers 10 bases. The CDR3 is made up of 15 amino acids. V was pared by 5 bases and J by 3 bases, with 6 bases of the junction left unmatched. Per germline, CDR1 SGHVS and CDR2 FQNEAQ. CDR3 sequence: CASSPDRGPDTEAFF. CDR3 sequence (DNA): TGTGCCAGCAGCCCAGACAGGGGGCCGGACACTGAAGCTTTCTTT.

The rearrangement joins TRBV19 to TRBJ2-1, with a tentative D call TRBD1 (5 bases). The germline V and J ends were trimmed by 6 bases and 9 bases, with 15 bases remaining between them. This CDR3 region has 13 residues. Germline assignment: CDR1 LNHDA and CDR2 SQIVND (reference sequence). CDR3 loop: CASSQASGAEQFF. DNA of the CDR3: TGTGCCAGTAGCCAGGCAAGTGGGGCTGAGCAGTTCTTC.

The chain employs TRBV7-9 and TRBJ2-3; TRBD1 agrees at 7 bases. The CDR3 spans 14 residues. Trimming took 8 bases from V and 0 from J; bases not matched to a gene: 5. Per the germline V gene, CDR1 is SEHNR and CDR2 is FQNEAQ (reference sequence). In DNA form, the CDR3 reads TGTGCCAGCGCCCGGGACAGTAGCACAGATACGCAGTATTTT. This encodes CASARDSSTDTQYF.